These 32 T cell receptor beta chains were all obtained from the same sample, sequenced in a study of blood T cell repertoires in COVID-19. Assay: immunoSEQ multiplex PCR; the TCRdb copy retains only in-frame clones and omits some. There are a few hundred thousand clones in the sample; 88% occur only once, and 1.2% lies in the top ten. Sequenced input: PBMCs or T cells enriched from blood (not recorded which). All receptors come from a woman aged 18-29 years who had recovered from COVID-19.

This clone was counted a single time. CDR3 amino acids: CASSLKAYTEAFF. The CDR3 region has the DNA TGTGCCAGCAGTTTAAAAGCTTACACTGAAGCTTTCTTT. The rearrangement joins TRBV12-3 or TRBV12-4 to TRBJ1-1; no reliable D call. The V and J ends lost 2 bases and 3 bases respectively, with 7 bases between them. This CDR3 is 13 amino acids long.

V is TRBV19 and J is TRBJ1-4; the D gene is possibly TRBD1 (5 bases). Germline CDR1 and CDR2: LNHDA and SQIVND (reference sequence). This CDR3 has 14 amino acids. The V gene lost 3 bases and the J gene lost 6 bases, with 11 bases spanning the gap. DNA of the CDR3: TGTGCCAGTAGTATTCAAGGAGGGGATGAAAAACTGTTTTTT. Residues: CASSIQGGDEKLFF.

The chain recombines TRBV12-3 or TRBV12-4 with TRBJ1-2; D remains unclear. CDR3 length: 11 residues. The V gene lost 3 bases and the J gene lost 3 bases, with 2 bases spanning the gap. CDR3 nucleotides: TGTGCCAGCAGTTTCGACTATGGCTACACCTTC. The encoded protein is CASSFDYGYTF.

The genes are TRBV19 and TRBJ1-5, with D possibly being TRBD1 (6 bases). The CDR3 runs 20 residues. V shed 4 bases and J shed 0 bases, with 25 bases lying between them. Germline-derived CDR1 and CDR2 are LNHDA and SQIVND (reference sequence). CDR3 coding DNA: TGTGCCAGTAGTAACAGGGACATCGCCCGCCTAACTTATAGCAATCAGCCCCAGCATTTT. It codes for CASSNRDIARLTYSNQPQHF.

V is TRBV15 and J is TRBJ2-5; TRBD1 agrees at 8 bases. CDR1 and CDR2 (germline): LNHNV, YYDKDF (reference sequence). CDR3 size: 16 residues. V shed 8 bases, J shed 1 base, and the junction held 12 bases outside the gene matches. CDR3 region: CATGAGGRGGQETQYF. DNA for the CDR3: TGTGCCACCGGGGCAGGGGGCCGCGGTGGCCAAGAGACCCAGTACTTC.

V and J are TRBV2 and TRBJ2-3, with TRBD2 matching 13 bases. Looked up from germline, CDR1 is SNHLY and CDR2 is FYNNEI. V was clipped by 3 bases and J by 4 bases; unmatched bases: 7. The CDR3 is 17 residues long. The CDR3 region has the DNA TGTGCCAGCAGTGACCTCAGGACTAGCGGGGGAGCAGATACGCAGTATTTT. It specifies CASSDLRTSGGADTQYF.

This clone has just a few counts. This sequence joins TRBV6-6 and TRBJ1-1, with a tentative D call TRBD1 (5 bases). Trimming took 2 bases from V and 4 from J, leaving 14 bases between them. Per the germline V gene, CDR1 is MNHNY and CDR2 is SVGAGI (reference sequence). The length of the CDR3 is 15 residues. The CDR3: CASSYGGASATEAFF. Here the CDR3 DNA reads TGTGCCAGCAGTTACGGAGGGGCCTCCGCCACTGAAGCTTTCTTT.

This sequence joins TRBV7-3 and TRBJ1-1, with TRBD1 matching over 7 bases. CDR3 length: 16 amino acids. Per germline, CDR1 SGHTA and CDR2 FQGTGA. Trimming removed 5 bases from V and 4 bases from J; junction bases left unmatched: 13. CDR3 residues: CASSLSRQGGGTEAFF. The CDR3 region has the DNA TGTGCCAGCAGCCTGTCCCGACAGGGCGGTGGCACTGAAGCTTTCTTT.

The V and J genes are TRBV11-2 and TRBJ2-7; the D gene is possibly TRBD1 (6 bases). CDR1 is SGHAT and CDR2 is FQNNGV in the germline V gene. V lost 3 bases and J lost 3, with 6 bases in between. The CDR3 runs to 12 residues. The CDR3 DNA follows: TGTGCCAGCAGCTTGGACAGCTACGAGCAGTACTTC. This gives the protein CASSLDSYEQYF.

This chain uses TRBV7-9 with TRBJ1-2, with 9 bases lining up with TRBD1. V lost 7 bases to trimming and J lost 2 bases; unmatched junction nucleotides: 5. Germline V lookup: CDR1 SEHNR, CDR2 FQNEAQ (reference sequence). The CDR3 is made up of 14 amino acids. CDR3 loop: CASTVQGANYGYTF. CDR3 DNA: TGTGCCAGCACCGTACAGGGGGCGAACTATGGCTACACCTTC.

The chain is built from TRBV30 and TRBJ2-1; TRBD1 matches at 7 bases. CDR1 is GTSNPN, CDR2 SVGIG, per germline (reference sequence). With V trimmed by 0 bases and J by 2 bases, 13 bases remained unmatched. This CDR3 region has 18 residues. CDR3 region: CAWSVPLPAGGTYNEQFF. The CDR3, as DNA: TGTGCCTGGAGTGTACCCCTCCCCGCAGGGGGTACCTACAATGAGCAGTTCTTC. Variable domain in full (rest from reference TRBV30 and TRBJ2-1): SQTIHQWPATLVQPVGSPLSLECTVEGTSNPNLYWYRQAAGRGLQLLFYSVGIGQISSEVPQNLSASRPQDRQFILSSKKLLLSDSGFYLCAWSVPLPAGGTYNEQFFGPGTRLTVL.

The chain joins TRBV5-4 to TRBJ2-1; TRBD2 matches at 7 bases. V shed 3 bases and J 0 bases; nucleotides not matched to a gene: 9. CDR1 and CDR2 (germline): SGHNT, YYREEE (reference sequence). The CDR3 runs 17 residues. The CDR3 is CASSWGRAGSSYNEQFF. For the CDR3, the DNA is TGTGCCAGCAGCTGGGGGAGGGCGGGGAGCTCCTACAATGAGCAGTTCTTC. Looking up the rest from reference TRBV5-4 and TRBJ2-1 gives the full variable domain: ETGVTQSPTHLIKTRGQQVTLRCSSQSGHNTVSWYQQALGQGPQFIFQYYREEENGRGNFPPRFSGLQFPNYSSELNVNALELDDSALYLCASSWGRAGSSYNEQFFGPGTRLTVL.

The CDR3 nucleotides are TGTGCCAGCAGCCTGGGGACTGCCTACGAGCAGTACTTC. Its translation is CASSLGTAYEQYF. The J gene is TRBJ2-7, the V gene TRBV4-2; possibly TRBD2 for D (6 bases). Germline CDR1 and CDR2: LGHNA and YNFKEQ. The CDR3 spans 13 residues. V lost 4 bases and J 2 bases, leaving 9 bases between the germline ends.

The chain uses TRBV5-4 and TRBJ2-2; D is possibly TRBD1 (6 bases). V lost 2 bases, J lost 3 bases, and 11 bases lay in between. Germline values: CDR1 SGHNT, CDR2 YYREEE (reference sequence). The CDR3 length is 15 residues. CDR3 bases: TGTGCCAGCAGCTTTGGGGGCCTTCACACCGGGGAGCTGTTTTTT. Its protein product is CASSFGGLHTGELFF.

J is TRBJ1-5 and V is TRBV4-3, with no clear D. This CDR3 is 15 amino acids long. Trimming took 1 base from V and 4 from J, leaving 11 bases between them. CDR1 and CDR2 (germline): LGHNA, YSLEER. DNA of the CDR3: TGCGCCAGCAGCCAAGGTATGAGTAGAAATCAGCCCCAGCATTTT. Amino acids: CASSQGMSRNQPQHF.

The genes are TRBV9 and TRBJ2-3; 8 nucleotides line up with TRBD2. The CDR3 spans 17 residues. The junction had 12 bases not matched to a gene; V was cut back by 4 bases and J by 2 bases. CDR1 is SGDLS, CDR2 YYNGEE, per germline. CDR3 region: CASSQMQAGGTTDTQYF. Written as DNA, the CDR3 is TGTGCCAGCAGCCAAATGCAGGCGGGGGGTACCACAGATACGCAGTATTTT.

This rearrangement joins TRBV6-5 to TRBJ1-2; maybe TRBD1 (6 bases). The ends were cut back, 0 bases at V and 2 bases at J, with 10 bases in the middle. The CDR3 runs 15 residues. Germline V gives CDR1 MNHEY, CDR2 SVGAGI. Written as DNA, the CDR3 is TGTGCCAGCAGTTACTCGACTGACAGGAACTATGGCTACACCTTC. Residues: CASSYSTDRNYGYTF.

The gene calls are TRBV5-6 and TRBJ2-3; TRBD2 matches at 7 bases. From germline, CDR1 is SGHDT and CDR2 YYEEEE. The CDR3 is 14 amino acids. With V trimmed by 7 bases and J by 4 bases, 9 bases remained unmatched. CDR3 region: CASPSGGFADTQYF. The CDR3 DNA reads as TGTGCCAGCCCCTCCGGGGGGTTCGCAGATACGCAGTATTTT.

This clone showed up just a few times. The chain combines TRBV6-2 or TRBV6-3 with TRBJ2-3; 7 bases are shared with TRBD1. Germline V CDR1 and CDR2: MNHEY, SVGEGT. The CDR3 totals 19 residues. V lost 1 base to trimming and J lost 4 bases; unmatched junction nucleotides: 17. The CDR3 sequence is CASSYFFASDRAVADTQYF. The CDR3 region has the DNA TGTGCCAGCAGTTACTTTTTCGCAAGCGACAGGGCGGTCGCAGATACGCAGTATTTT.

This clone was counted once. The chain links TRBV10-1 to TRBJ1-1; unclear D gene. Germline V gene sequence: CDR1 WNHNN, CDR2 SYGVQD (reference sequence). The CDR3 contains 15 residues. V lost 4 bases to trimming and J lost 0 bases, with 12 bases between them. The CDR3 bases are TGCGCCAGCAGTGTTACGGGGAGGGTGAACACTGAAGCTTTCTTT. Its protein is CASSVTGRVNTEAFF.

The rearrangement joins TRBV10-3 to TRBJ1-6, with D maybe TRBD1 (5 bases). CDR3 length: 14 residues. V shed 6 bases and J shed 5 bases, with 11 bases lying between them. Germline-derived CDR1 and CDR2 are ENHRY and SYGVKD. CDR3 DNA sequence: TGTGCCATCAGCCAGGGTCAGGATAATTCACCCCTCCACTTT. It yields the protein CAISQGQDNSPLHF.

This chain links TRBV5-1 with TRBJ2-3, with TRBD1 as a possible D gene (5 bases). The V end was cut by 3 bases, the J end by 3 bases, with 14 bases between. Germline CDR1 SGHRS, CDR2 YFSETQ. The length of the CDR3 is 15 residues. CDR3 loop: CASSSSGPVTDTQYF. As DNA, the CDR3 is TGCGCCAGCAGCTCCTCAGGGCCGGTAACAGATACGCAGTATTTT.

The chain combines TRBV5-6 with TRBJ1-2, with D possibly matching TRBD1 (6 bases). CDR1 SGHDT and CDR2 YYEEEE come from the germline V gene. V was pared by 5 bases and J by 3 bases, with 14 bases between. This CDR3 spans 14 amino acids. The CDR3 here is CASSRVRQDYGYTF. DNA for the CDR3: TGTGCCAGCAGTCGAGTTAGACAGGACTATGGCTACACCTTC.

The V gene is TRBV6-5, the J gene TRBJ1-1; tentatively, D is TRBD1 (6 bases). Germline V gene data show CDR1 as MNHEY and CDR2 as SVGAGI. The CDR3 loop spans 12 amino acids. V was pared by 8 bases and J by 1 base, with 8 bases between. The CDR3 protein is CASFRGNTEAFF. The DNA for the CDR3 is TGTGCCAGCTTCAGGGGGAACACTGAAGCTTTCTTT.

This sequence joins TRBV5-1 and TRBJ1-1; unclear D gene. Germline assignment: CDR1 SGHRS and CDR2 YFSETQ. V shed 0 bases and J shed 1 base, with 7 bases lying between them. The CDR3 consists of 14 residues. CDR3 nucleotides: TGCGCCAGCAGCTTGGGGTCCGGGAACACTGAAGCTTTCTTT. Protein: CASSLGSGNTEAFF.

V and J are TRBV5-1 and TRBJ1-6, with D hard to call. With 0 bases removed from V and 5 bases from J, the gap between germline ends came to 6 bases. Germline V gene sequence: CDR1 SGHRS, CDR2 YFSETQ. The CDR3 consists of 14 residues. The CDR3 sequence is CASSLVADNSPLHF. CDR3 sequence (DNA): TGCGCCAGCAGCTTGGTGGCAGATAATTCACCCCTCCACTTT. Looking up the rest from reference TRBV5-1 and TRBJ1-6 gives the full variable domain: KAGVTQTPRYLIKTRGQQVTLSCSPISGHRSVSWYQQTPGQGLQFLFEYFSETQRNKGNFPGRFSGRQFSNSRSEMNVSTLELGDSALYLCASSLVADNSPLHFGNGTRLTVT.

The rearrangement joins TRBV7-8 to TRBJ1-6, with TRBD1 as a possible D gene (6 bases). CDR1 SGHVS and CDR2 FQNEAQ come from the germline V gene. This CDR3 has 15 residues. Trimming shortened V by 5 bases and J by 14 bases, and 22 bases separated the two germline ends. The CDR3, as DNA: TGTGCCAGCAGCCAGCGGACAGCGACCCTGGGCACCCTCCACTTT. This encodes CASSQRTATLGTLHF. The full variable domain, its missing parts supplied by reference TRBV7-8 and TRBJ1-6, is GAGVSQSPRYKVAKRGQDVALRCDPISGHVSLFWYQQALGQGPEFLTYFQNEAQLDKSGLPSDRFFAERPEGSVSTLKIQRTQQEDSAVYLCASSQRTATLGTLHFGNGTRLTVT.

The chain employs TRBV9 and TRBJ1-1, with 9 bases fitting TRBD1. This CDR3 contains 14 residues. V gave up 3 bases and J gave up 6 bases; unmatched junction bases: 6. The germline CDR1 and CDR2 sequences are SGDLS and YYNGEE. CDR3 in DNA: TGTGCCAGCAGCGGGGGACAGGGTTCCCCTGAAGCTTTCTTT. This encodes CASSGGQGSPEAFF.

The chain couples TRBV6-2 or TRBV6-3 to TRBJ1-3, with D perhaps matching TRBD1 (5 bases). The V gene's germline CDR1 is MNHEY and CDR2 SVGEGT. Trimming cost V 6 bases and J 0 bases, with 9 bases left between them. The CDR3 has 14 residues. CDR3 nucleotides: TGTGCCAGCAGCGACAGCTCCTCTGGAAACACCATATATTTT. This encodes CASSDSSSGNTIYF.

This clone was detected a few times. The chain recombines TRBV7-9 with TRBJ1-2; TRBD1 matches 7 bases. The V gene end was trimmed by 2 bases and the J gene end by 8 bases; junction bases not matched to a gene: 14. The CDR3 sequence is 16 residues long. Germline CDR1 SEHNR, CDR2 FQNEAQ (reference sequence). CDR3 DNA: TGTGCCAGCAGCTTAATGTACTTAGAGGGGACAGAAGGCTACACCTTC. Translation gives CASSLMYLEGTEGYTF.

V is TRBV5-6 and J is TRBJ2-5; possible D gene TRBD1, 5 bases. CDR1 and CDR2 from the germline V gene are SGHDT and YYEEEE. This CDR3 has 12 residues. V lost 3 bases and J lost 3, with 6 bases in between. CDR3 protein: CASSSDKETQYF. CDR3 nucleotide sequence: TGTGCCAGCAGCTCGGACAAAGAGACCCAGTACTTC.

This clone was seen more than once but under ten times. This chain uses TRBV18 with TRBJ2-5, with TRBD1 matching over 7 bases. Germline CDR1 is KGHSH and CDR2 is LQKENI. V was clipped by 6 bases and J by 1 base; unmatched bases: 17. The CDR3 covers 18 residues. DNA for the CDR3: TGTGCCAGCTCCCGAACCAGACAGGGCAGGGGTGTCCAAGAGACCCAGTACTTC. It translates to CASSRTRQGRGVQETQYF. Full variable domain (remainder filled in from reference TRBV18 and TRBJ2-5): NAGVMQNPRHLVRRRGQEARLRCSPMKGHSHVYWYRQLPEEGLKFMVYLQKENIIDESGMPKERFSAEFPKEGPSILRIQQVVRGDSAAYFCASSRTRQGRGVQETQYFGPGTRLLVL.